This T cell receptor (beta chain) was identified in a study of T-cell reconstitution after alpha-beta-depleted transplantation in children. Using unique molecular identifiers, the investigators prepared the TCRbeta library. One entry per CDR3 protein results from TCRdb running MiXCR on the PCR reads. The sample yields about half a million distinct CDR3 sequences, approximately 13% seen once. V gave up 1 base and J gave up 3 bases, with 7 bases separating them. Germline CDR1 and CDR2: LNHNV and YYDKDF (reference sequence). CDR3 length: 14 amino acids. This specimen consisted of PBMCs from the stem cell graft donor, obtained from the stem cell graft. This TCR came from a human donor who donated a stem cell graft to a child with combined immunodeficiency. The V and J genes are TRBV15 and TRBJ1-5; no reliable D call. The CDR3 is CATSRAGNNQPQHF. DNA of the CDR3: TGTGCCACCAGCAGAGCTGGCAACAATCAGCCCCAGCATTTT.